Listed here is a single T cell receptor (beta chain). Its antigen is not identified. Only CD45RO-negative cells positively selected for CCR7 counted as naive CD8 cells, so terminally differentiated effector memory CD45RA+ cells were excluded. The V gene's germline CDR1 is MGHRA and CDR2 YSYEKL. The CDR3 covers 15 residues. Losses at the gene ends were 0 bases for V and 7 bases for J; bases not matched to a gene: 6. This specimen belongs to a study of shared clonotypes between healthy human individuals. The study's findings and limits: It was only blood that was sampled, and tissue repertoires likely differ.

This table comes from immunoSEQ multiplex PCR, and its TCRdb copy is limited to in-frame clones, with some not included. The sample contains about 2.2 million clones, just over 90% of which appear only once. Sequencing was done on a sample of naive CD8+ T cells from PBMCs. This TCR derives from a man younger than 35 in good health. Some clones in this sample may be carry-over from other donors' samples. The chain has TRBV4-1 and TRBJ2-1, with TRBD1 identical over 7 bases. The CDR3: CASSQDRGRRNEQFF. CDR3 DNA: TGCGCCAGCAGCCAAGATAGGGGGCGGAGGAATGAGCAGTTCTTC.